This T cell receptor (beta chain) came from a study of T cells after yellow fever vaccination. The CDR3 is made up of 15 amino acids. Trimming pared 3 bases from V and 0 bases from J, leaving 10 bases between. Per germline, CDR1 LGHNA and CDR2 YSLEER. General study findings and limits: It was a small share of clonotypes that appeared in both CD4 and CD8 compartments. Though weaker, the secondary response peaked faster, on day 5 versus 15. Most primary-vaccination clones recurred post-booster (roughly 96% CD4, around 90% CD8).

This clonotype was recorded at least ten times. What it binds is not known. For TCR, cDNA came from 5'RACE template switching, which added a universal primer site and UMIs. Each CDR3 protein is one row after TCRdb ran MiXCR on the 5' RACE reads. The table records more than 300,000 distinct CDR3 sequences, approximately 4% of them present only once. Sample: PBMCs, taken 15 days after the yellow fever booster vaccination. The rearrangement joins TRBV4-3 to TRBJ2-3, with D perhaps being TRBD1 or TRBD2 (6 bases each). This TCR was recovered from a man between 18 and 35 years old who received the YFV17D yellow fever vaccine. Here the CDR3 reads CASSHPGGSTDTQYF. As DNA, the CDR3 is TGCGCCAGCAGCCACCCCGGGGGCAGCACAGATACGCAGTATTTT.